This is a list of T cell receptor beta chains from one sample in a study of cytomegalovirus exposure and HLA in healthy donors. Profiled with immunoSEQ multiplex PCR; TCRdb holds only in-frame clones, not every one. The table has some 180,000 clones, 60% to 85% seen once. Sequencing input: PBMCs. These receptors were collected from a male donor in good health and CMV-seronegative. CDR3s include the opening cysteine and the closing phenylalanine or tryptophan. Fields, in order: D gene, J gene, clone size, V gene, CDR3 protein, CDR3 DNA. D genes are given only for firm matches. Only part of the rows carry a size: once, few, many, or a class if the clone is expanded.

>TRBD1|TRBJ1-5|NA|TRBV19
CASRTGGAGQPQHF
TGTGCCAGCCGTACAGGGGGCGCGGGTCAGCCCCAGCATTTT
>NA|TRBJ2-7|NA|TRBV4-3
CASSQDLWSSYEQYF
TGCGCCAGCAGCCAAGATCTCTGGAGCTCCTACGAGCAGTACTTC
>NA|TRBJ2-7|few|TRBV6-6
CASRGGYEQYF
TGTGCCAGCAGGGGAGGCTACGAGCAGTACTTC
>NA|TRBJ2-3|NA|TRBV6-6
CALRGGAGTDTQYF
TGTGCTCTCCGAGGGGGAGCGGGAACAGATACGCAGTATTTT
>TRBD1|TRBJ1-4|NA|TRBV30
CAAIRPGQGNEKLFF
TGTGCCGCCATCCGTCCGGGACAGGGGAATGAAAAACTGTTTTTT
>TRBD2|TRBJ2-1|once|TRBV5-1
CASAFGGVDPSEQFF
TGCGCCAGCGCGTTCGGGGGGGTGGATCCCTCTGAGCAGTTCTTC
>NA|TRBJ1-3|NA|TRBV9
CASSLTRGSGNTIYF
TGTGCCAGCAGCCTTACCAGGGGCTCTGGAAACACCATATATTTT
>NA|TRBJ2-1|NA|TRBV2
CASSWTDEQFF
TGTGCCAGCAGTTGGACTGATGAGCAGTTCTTC
>TRBD1|TRBJ1-6|NA|TRBV6-4
CASSVDRVVDSPLHF
TGTGCCAGCAGCGTGGACAGGGTTGTGGATTCACCCCTCCACTTT
>TRBD1|TRBJ1-1|NA|TRBV7-9
CASSHARDSGRANTEAFF
TGTGCCAGCAGCCACGCTCGGGACAGCGGGCGCGCCAACACTGAAGCTTTCTTT
>NA|TRBJ1-5|NA|TRBV6-6
CASRRRTIGNQPQHF
TGTGCCAGCAGACGAAGGACAATAGGCAATCAGCCCCAGCATTTT
>NA|TRBJ1-1|few|TRBV6-6
CASSLGGGDGAFF
TGTGCCAGCAGTCTCGGCGGGGGGGATGGAGCTTTCTTT
>TRBD1|TRBJ2-3|NA|TRBV28
CASRAGGRADTQYF
TGTGCCAGCCGAGCAGGGGGCAGGGCAGATACGCAGTATTTT
>TRBD1|TRBJ2-3|once|TRBV7-3
CASSPGTGTQYF
TGTGCCAGCAGCCCGGGGACAGGGACGCAGTATTTT
>NA|TRBJ1-3|NA|TRBV6-1
CASSEGLAGPGNTIYF
TGTGCCAGCAGTGAAGGGCTTGCAGGCCCTGGAAACACCATATATTTT
>NA|TRBJ1-5|NA|TRBV28
CASSLPTGWGNQPQHF
TGTGCCAGCAGTCTCCCGACGGGTTGGGGCAATCAGCCCCAGCATTTT
>TRBD1|TRBJ1-5|NA|TRBV5-1
CASSLGQGSNQPQHF
TGCGCCAGCAGCTTGGGACAGGGGAGCAATCAGCCCCAGCATTTT
>TRBD1|TRBJ1-2|NA|TRBV28
CASSLAPTGANYGYTF
TGTGCCAGCAGTTTAGCCCCGACAGGGGCCAACTATGGCTACACCTTC
>NA|TRBJ2-2|once|TRBV30
CAWSPSGSGELFF
TGTGCCTGGAGTCCATCCGGGAGCGGGGAGCTGTTTTTT
>NA|TRBJ2-4|NA|TRBV6-1
CASTGSSKNIQYF
TGTGCCAGCACTGGCAGTTCCAAAAACATTCAGTACTTC
>NA|TRBJ1-1|NA|TRBV7-9
CASLKVGLRNTEAFF
TGTGCCAGTCTTAAAGTCGGGTTGAGGAATACTGAAGCTTTCTTT
>NA|TRBJ2-7|NA|TRBV28
CASSSGRGSYEQYF
TGTGCCAGCAGTTCCGGACGGGGATCCTACGAGCAGTACTTC
>NA|TRBJ2-3|NA|TRBV30
CAWSPGADTQYF
TGTGCCTGGAGTCCCGGGGCAGATACGCAGTATTTT
>TRBD1|TRBJ1-2|few|TRBV4-1
CASSQAIDRGYGYTF
TGCGCCAGCAGCCAAGCGATCGACAGGGGCTATGGCTACACCTTC
>NA|TRBJ1-5|NA|TRBV6-1
CASSITGHLNQPQHF
TGTGCCAGCAGTATAACGGGACACCTCAATCAGCCCCAGCATTTT
>NA|TRBJ1-5|NA|TRBV6-5
CASRYLYSNQPQHF
TGTGCCAGCAGATATCTGTATAGCAATCAGCCCCAGCATTTT
>NA|TRBJ2-1|NA|TRBV19
CASSIQVFWVEQFF
TGTGCCAGTAGTATACAGGTTTTCTGGGTGGAGCAGTTCTTC
>TRBD1|TRBJ1-5|NA|TRBV29-1
CSVGDRTHQPQHF
TGCAGCGTTGGGGACAGGACACATCAGCCCCAGCATTTT
>NA|TRBJ1-6|NA|TRBV30
CAWRGGAGNSPLHF
TGTGCCTGGAGGGGTGGGGCCGGCAATTCACCCCTCCACTTT
>NA|TRBJ2-1|NA|TRBV9
CASSDSGSSYNEQFF
TGTGCCAGCAGCGATAGCGGATCCTCCTACAATGAGCAGTTCTTC
>NA|TRBJ2-2|few|TRBV6-6
CASSYPTHLRTGELFF
TGTGCCAGCAGTTACCCAACACACCTCAGGACCGGGGAGCTGTTTTTT
>NA|TRBJ2-1|NA|TRBV6-5
CASSYGGSLKSEQFF
TGTGCCAGCAGTTACGGAGGATCGCTTAAGAGTGAGCAGTTCTTC
>TRBD2|TRBJ2-3|NA|TRBV10-1
CASRPFKTLAGGGYEYF
TGCGCCAGCAGACCCTTTAAAACACTAGCGGGGGGCGGGTATGAGTATTTT
>NA|TRBJ1-2|NA|TRBV6-5
CASSYDRRYGYTF
TGTGCCAGCAGTTACGACAGACGGTATGGCTACACCTTC
>TRBD2|TRBJ2-1|NA|TRBV9
CASSPTGTSGPNEQFF
TGTGCCAGCAGCCCGACCGGGACTAGCGGTCCCAATGAGCAGTTCTTC
>TRBD2|TRBJ2-5|NA|TRBV28
CASSSLARVMETQYF
TGTGCCAGCAGTTCACTAGCGCGAGTGATGGAGACCCAGTACTTC
>NA|TRBJ2-7|NA|TRBV20-1
CSAIPGYEQYF
TGCAGTGCTATTCCGGGATACGAGCAGTACTTC
>NA|TRBJ2-1|few|TRBV7-9
CASSLGVEQFF
TGTGCCAGCAGCTTAGGAGTTGAGCAGTTCTTC
>NA|TRBJ2-1|NA|TRBV2
CASSAVDEQFF
TGTGCCAGCAGTGCGGTGGATGAGCAGTTCTTC
>NA|TRBJ1-5|once|TRBV28
CASSSPDWARGNQPQHF
TGTGCCAGCAGTTCCCCGGACTGGGCAAGAGGAAATCAGCCCCAGCATTTT
>NA|TRBJ1-1|NA|TRBV6-5
CASSYPGRGKDTEAFF
TGTGCCAGCAGTTACCCTGGACGGGGGAAGGACACTGAAGCTTTCTTT
>NA|TRBJ1-3|NA|TRBV5-4
CASSQGVLSGNTIYF
TGTGCCAGCAGCCAAGGGGTACTCTCTGGAAACACCATATATTTT
>TRBD1|TRBJ1-3|NA|TRBV7-6
CASSPLPGTVSGNTIYF
TGTGCCAGCAGCCCCTTACCCGGGACAGTCTCTGGAAACACCATATATTTT